Reported below is one T cell receptor beta chain. What it recognizes is unknown. Mismatch with germline at one junction end may stem from a read error. This sample is drawn from a study of CD4 T cells in relation to SARS-CoV-2 and coronaviruses. Study at large: Crossreactive spike epitopes shared across donors were mapped to their HLA restriction.

The CDR3 contains 15 residues. In germline, CDR1 is SSHAT, CDR2 FNYEAQ (reference sequence). Study-wide results and limits: Culture-expanded clones reflect memory recall rather than primary priming during culture.

Naive and memory CD4+ T cell DNA was deep-sequenced without culture. Only in-frame clones appear in the TCRdb table, and some are missing; sequencing was by immunoSEQ multiplex PCR. The repertoire holds 10,000 or so clones, with 87% as singletons. This TCR came from an adult with COVID-19. The V gene is TRBV7-7, the J gene TRBJ2-7; TRBD1 matches at 7 bases. Sequencing used naive CD4+ T cells from PBMCs. The subset is: naive CD4+ T cells isolated by negative enrichment. CDR3 nucleotides: TGTGCTAGCAGCTTGGGGGACAGTAGCTCCTACGAGCAGTACTTC. Translation: CASSLGDSSSYEQYF.